This paragraph covers one T cell receptor beta chain sequence. This entry belongs to a study of blood T cell repertoires in COVID-19. Study context: T cells, B-cell-depleted T cells, or PBMCs supplied cDNA or gDNA.

In germline, CDR1 is LNHDA, CDR2 SQIVND (reference sequence). V dropped 3 bases and J dropped 3; count of bases not matched to a gene: 3. The CDR3 has 14 amino acids. In the original processing: Scientists estimated how many nucleated cells there were by amplifying reference gene primers. Here immunoSEQ multiplex PCR was the method, and the copy in TCRdb shows in-frame clones only, minus some. V, J and clone size are taken as reported in that table, and D and trimming were inferred from the DNA itself. The data show tens of thousands of clones, 73% seen once. Input material: peripheral blood. This TCR was recovered from a woman aged 45-59 years with active or convalescent COVID-19. This chain uses TRBV19 with TRBJ2-7, with 9 bases identical to TRBD1. CDR3 sequence (DNA): TGTGCCAGTAGTATGACAGGGGGGTACTACGAGCAGTACTTC. Translation: CASSMTGGYYEQYF.